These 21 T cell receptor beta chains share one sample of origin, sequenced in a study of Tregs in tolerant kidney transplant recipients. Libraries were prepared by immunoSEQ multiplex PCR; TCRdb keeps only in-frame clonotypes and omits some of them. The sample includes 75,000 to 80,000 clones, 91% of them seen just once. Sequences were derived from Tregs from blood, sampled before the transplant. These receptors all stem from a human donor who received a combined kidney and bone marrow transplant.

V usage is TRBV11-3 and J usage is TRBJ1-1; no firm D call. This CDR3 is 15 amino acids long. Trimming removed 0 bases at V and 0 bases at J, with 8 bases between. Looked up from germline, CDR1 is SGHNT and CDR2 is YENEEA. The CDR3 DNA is TGTGCCAGCAGCTTAGATGGAAAAGTGAACACTGAAGCTTTCTTT. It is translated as CASSLDGKVNTEAFF. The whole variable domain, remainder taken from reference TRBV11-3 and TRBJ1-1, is EAGVVQSPRYKIIEKKQPVAFWCNPISGHNTLYWYLQNLGQGPELLIRYENEEAVDDSQLPKDRFSAERLKGVDSTLKIQPAELGDSAVYLCASSLDGKVNTEAFFGQGTRLTVV.

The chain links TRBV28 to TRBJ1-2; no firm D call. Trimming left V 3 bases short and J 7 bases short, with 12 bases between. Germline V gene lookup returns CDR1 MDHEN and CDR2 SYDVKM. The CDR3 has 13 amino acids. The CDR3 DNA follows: TGTGCCAGCAGTTTGGGTGCGGGCAGTGGCTACACCTTC. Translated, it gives CASSLGAGSGYTF.

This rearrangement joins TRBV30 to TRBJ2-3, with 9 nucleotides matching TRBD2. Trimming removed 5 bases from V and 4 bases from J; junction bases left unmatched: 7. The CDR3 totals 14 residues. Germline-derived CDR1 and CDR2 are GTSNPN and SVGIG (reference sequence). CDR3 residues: CAWSIAGVPDTQYF. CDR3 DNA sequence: TGTGCCTGGTCTATAGCGGGAGTCCCAGATACGCAGTATTTT.

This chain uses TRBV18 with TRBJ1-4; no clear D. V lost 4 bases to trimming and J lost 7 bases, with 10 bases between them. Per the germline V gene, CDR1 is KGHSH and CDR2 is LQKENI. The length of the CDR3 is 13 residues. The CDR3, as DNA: TGTGCCAGCTCACTCGGTGAGGGTGAAAAACTGTTTTTT. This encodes CASSLGEGEKLFF.

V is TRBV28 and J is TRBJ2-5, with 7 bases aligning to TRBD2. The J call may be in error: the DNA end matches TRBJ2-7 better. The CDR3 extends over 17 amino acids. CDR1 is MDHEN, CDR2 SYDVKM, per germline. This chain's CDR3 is CASSDIEAGTTSYEQYF. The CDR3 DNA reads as TGTGCCAGCAGCGATATTGAGGCCGGGACTACCTCCTACGAGCAGTACTTC.

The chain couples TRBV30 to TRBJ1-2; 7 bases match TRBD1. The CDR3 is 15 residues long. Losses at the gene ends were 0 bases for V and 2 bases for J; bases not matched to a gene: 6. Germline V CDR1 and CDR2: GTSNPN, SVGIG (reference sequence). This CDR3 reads CAWSVTLGQNYGYTF. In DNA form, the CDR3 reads TGTGCCTGGAGTGTCACCCTGGGACAGAACTATGGCTACACCTTC.

CDR3 DNA sequence: TGTGCCACCAGCAAACGACAGGGTAGTCAGCCCCAGCATTTT. Translating it yields CATSKRQGSQPQHF. The V and J genes are TRBV15 and TRBJ1-5; 7 bases map to TRBD1. In germline, CDR1 is LNHNV, CDR2 YYDKDF (reference sequence). The junction had 6 bases not matched to a gene; V was cut back by 4 bases and J by 6 bases. The CDR3 covers 14 residues.

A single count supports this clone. DNA for the CDR3: TGTGCCAGCAATTTAGTCCGCGGAAACACCATATATTTT. Its protein is CASNLVRGNTIYF. The chain uses TRBV2 and TRBJ1-3; D is undetermined. The germline V and J ends were trimmed by 7 bases and 4 bases, with 11 bases remaining between them. This CDR3 spans 13 amino acids. CDR1 is SNHLY and CDR2 is FYNNEI in the germline V gene.

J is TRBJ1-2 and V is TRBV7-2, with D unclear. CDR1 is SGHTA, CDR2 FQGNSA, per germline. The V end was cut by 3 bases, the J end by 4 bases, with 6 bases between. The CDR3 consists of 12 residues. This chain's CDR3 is CASSLVRYGYTF. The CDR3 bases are TGTGCCAGCAGCTTGGTCCGCTATGGCTACACCTTC.

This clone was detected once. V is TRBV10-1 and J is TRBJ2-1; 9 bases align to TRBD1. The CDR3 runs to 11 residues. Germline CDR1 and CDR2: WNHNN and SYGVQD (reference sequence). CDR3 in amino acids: CGTGAYNEQFF. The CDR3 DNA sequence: TGCGGGACAGGGGCCTACAATGAGCAGTTCTTC.

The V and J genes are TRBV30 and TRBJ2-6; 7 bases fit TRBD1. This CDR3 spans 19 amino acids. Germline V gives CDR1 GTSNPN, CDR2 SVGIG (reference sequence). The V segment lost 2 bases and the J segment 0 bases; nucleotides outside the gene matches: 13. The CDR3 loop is CAWSNRGRAFLSGANVLTF. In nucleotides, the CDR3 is TGTGCCTGGAGTAACAGGGGCAGGGCTTTCCTCTCTGGGGCCAACGTCCTGACTTTC.

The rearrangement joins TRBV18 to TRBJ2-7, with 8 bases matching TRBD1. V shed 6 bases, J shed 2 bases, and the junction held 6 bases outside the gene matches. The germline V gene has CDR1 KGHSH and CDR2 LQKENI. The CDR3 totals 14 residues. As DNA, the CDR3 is TGTGCCAGCTCCCCGACAGGGGAAACCTACGAGCAGTACTTC. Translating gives CASSPTGETYEQYF.

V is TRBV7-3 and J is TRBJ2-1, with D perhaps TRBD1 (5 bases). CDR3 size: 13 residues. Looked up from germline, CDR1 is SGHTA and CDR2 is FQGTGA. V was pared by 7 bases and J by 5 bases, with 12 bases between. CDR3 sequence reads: CASNQGPDNEQFF. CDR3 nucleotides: TGTGCCAGCAATCAGGGCCCCGACAATGAGCAGTTCTTC.

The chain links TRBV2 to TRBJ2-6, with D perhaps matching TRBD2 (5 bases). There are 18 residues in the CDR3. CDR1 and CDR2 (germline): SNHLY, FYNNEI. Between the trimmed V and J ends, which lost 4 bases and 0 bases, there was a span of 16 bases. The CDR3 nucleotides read TGTGCCAGCAGTGTTGCTGGACCGGGAAGCTCTGGGGCCAACGTCCTGACTTTC. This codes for CASSVAGPGSSGANVLTF.

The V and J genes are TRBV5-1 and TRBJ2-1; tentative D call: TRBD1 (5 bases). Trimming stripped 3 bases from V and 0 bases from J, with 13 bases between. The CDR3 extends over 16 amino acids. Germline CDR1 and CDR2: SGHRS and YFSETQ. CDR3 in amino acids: CASSYSQVSSYNEQFF. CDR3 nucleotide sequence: TGCGCCAGCAGCTACTCACAGGTCAGCTCCTACAATGAGCAGTTCTTC.

The CDR3 coding sequence is TGTGCCAGCAGCTCGGGACTAGCGGGAGGCTCGACCCGCTACGAGCAGTACTTC. Translating it yields CASSSGLAGGSTRYEQYF. The chain recombines TRBV7-6 with TRBJ2-7; 15 nucleotides match TRBD2. After removal of 4 bases from V and 3 bases from J, the junction contained 10 bases not matched to a gene. CDR1 and CDR2 from the germline V gene are SGHVS and FNYEAQ. The CDR3 spans 18 residues.

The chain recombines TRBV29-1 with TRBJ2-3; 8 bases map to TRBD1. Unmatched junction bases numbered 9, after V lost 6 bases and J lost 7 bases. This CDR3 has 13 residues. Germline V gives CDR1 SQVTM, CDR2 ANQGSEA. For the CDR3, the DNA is TGCAGCGTGGAGGAGGACAGGGCCTATACGCAGTATTTT. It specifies CSVEEDRAYTQYF.

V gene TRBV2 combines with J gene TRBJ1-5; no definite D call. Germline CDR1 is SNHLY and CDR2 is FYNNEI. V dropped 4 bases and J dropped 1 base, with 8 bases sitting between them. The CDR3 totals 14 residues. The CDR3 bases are TGTGCCAGCAGTGCCACATACAGCAATCAGCCCCAGCATTTT. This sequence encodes CASSATYSNQPQHF.

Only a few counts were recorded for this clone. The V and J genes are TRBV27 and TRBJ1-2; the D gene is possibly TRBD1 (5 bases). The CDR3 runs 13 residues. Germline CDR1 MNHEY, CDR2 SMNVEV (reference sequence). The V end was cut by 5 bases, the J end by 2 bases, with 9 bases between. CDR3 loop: CASSGTGNYGYTF. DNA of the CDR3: TGTGCCAGCAGTGGGACGGGGAACTATGGCTACACCTTC.

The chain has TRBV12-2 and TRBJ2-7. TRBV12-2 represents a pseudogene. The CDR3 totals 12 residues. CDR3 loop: CARNPPCHEQYF. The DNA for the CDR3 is TGTGCAAGGAACCCCCCCTGCCACGAGCAGTACTTC.

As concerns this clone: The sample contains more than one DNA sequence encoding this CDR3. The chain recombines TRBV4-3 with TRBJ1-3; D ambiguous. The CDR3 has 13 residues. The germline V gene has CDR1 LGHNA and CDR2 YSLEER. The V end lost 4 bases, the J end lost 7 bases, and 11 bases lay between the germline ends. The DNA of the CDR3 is TGCGCCAGCAGCCCTGAGAGCGGGAACACCATATATTTT. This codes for CASSPESGNTIYF.